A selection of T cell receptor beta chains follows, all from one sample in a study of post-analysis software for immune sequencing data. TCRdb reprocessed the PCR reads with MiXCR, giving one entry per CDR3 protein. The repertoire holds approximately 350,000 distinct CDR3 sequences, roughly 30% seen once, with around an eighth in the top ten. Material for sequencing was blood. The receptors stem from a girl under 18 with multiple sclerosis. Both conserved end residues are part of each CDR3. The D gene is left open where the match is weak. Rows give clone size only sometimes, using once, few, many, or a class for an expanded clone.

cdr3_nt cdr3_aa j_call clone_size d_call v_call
TGTGCCAGCGGGGGAGAGCGGTATAGCAATCAGCCCCAGCATTTT CASGGERYSNQPQHF TRBJ1-5 few - TRBV12-3/TRBV12-4
TGTGCCAGCAGTTACAGGGCGGGGGGGTACAATGAGCAGTTCTTC CASSYRAGGYNEQFF TRBJ2-1 few TRBD2 TRBV6-2/TRBV6-3
TGTGCCAGCAGTGAAGGTAGGACGAACAATGAGCAGTTCTTC CASSEGRTNNEQFF TRBJ2-1 many - TRBV2
TGTGCCAGCAGCTCCCAACAGGGGGCCGCCTATTCACCCCTCCACTTT CASSSQQGAAYSPLHF TRBJ1-6 - TRBD1 TRBV11-2
TGTGCCACCAGCAGAGATCTTTCTAATGAGCAGTTCTTC CATSRDLSNEQFF TRBJ2-1 - - TRBV15
TGTGCCATCAGGGGACAGGGGAATTTCTACGAGCAGTACTTC CAIRGQGNFYEQYF TRBJ2-7 - TRBD1 TRBV10-3
TGTGCCAGCAGTTTATGGCTAGCGGGGGACCATATAAGCTACGAGCAGTACTTC CASSLWLAGDHISYEQYF TRBJ2-7 - TRBD2 TRBV28
TGTGCCATCAGTCTGGGACTAGCGGGGGGCTCCTACAATGGGCAGTTCTTC CAISLGLAGGSYNGQFF TRBJ2-1 - TRBD2 TRBV10-3
TGCAGTATAGTCGGTCAAGAGACCCAGTACTTC CSIVGQETQYF TRBJ2-5 - - TRBV20-1
TGTGCCAGCAGTCCCCGCGCGGGTATCTCCTACAATGAGCAGTACTTC CASSPRAGISYNEQYF TRBJ2-7 - - TRBV27
TGTGCCACCAGCACAGGACAGAACGTCAATCAGCCCCAGCATTTT CATSTGQNVNQPQHF TRBJ1-5 - - TRBV15
TGCAGCGTTGGCAACAGGGAACAGCCCCAGCATTTT CSVGNREQPQHF TRBJ1-5 few - TRBV29-1
TGCGCCAGCAGCCCTTCGGTAGCCCGTTCCTACGAGCAGTACTTC CASSPSVARSYEQYF TRBJ2-7 few - TRBV4-1
TGCAGCTACGGGAAGGGCAATCAGCCCCAGCATTTT CSYGKGNQPQHF TRBJ1-5 - - TRBV20-1
TGTGCCAGCAGCGTAGGGCGGGGGGCTTACAATGAGCAGTTCTTC CASSVGRGAYNEQFF TRBJ2-1 - TRBD2 TRBV9
TGTGCCAGCAGTCTAATACAGGGCCTGAACACTGAAGCTTTCTTT CASSLIQGLNTEAFF TRBJ1-1 - - TRBV12-3/TRBV12-4
TGCGCCAGCAGCCCAACCGGATCTAATAATTCACCCCTCCACTTT CASSPTGSNNSPLHF TRBJ1-6 - - TRBV5-1
TGCGGCTCCGGGACATCCCCCTACGAGCAGTACTTC CGSGTSPYEQYF TRBJ2-7 few - TRBV20-1
TGCGCCAGCAGCCGGACCGAGGGCGAGACCCAGTACTTC CASSRTEGETQYF TRBJ2-5 few - TRBV4-1
TGTGCCAGCAGCTTATGGTCGGGGGTTAATTCACCCCTCCACTTT CASSLWSGVNSPLHF TRBJ1-6 - - TRBV7-8
TGTGCCAGCAGGCTACAGGGGGCGGGACAAGGCTACACCTTC CASRLQGAGQGYTF TRBJ1-2 once TRBD1 TRBV12-3/TRBV12-4
TGTGCCAGCAGCTTAGGCCGGACAGGGGGAGAGGAGACCCAGTACTTC CASSLGRTGGEETQYF TRBJ2-5 - TRBD1 TRBV11-1
TGTGCCAGCAGCCAAAACTTAGCGGGGTTTAATGAGCAGTTCTTC CASSQNLAGFNEQFF TRBJ2-1 - TRBD2 TRBV3-1
TGCGCCAGCAGCTACCGGGACAGGGGCACAGATACGCAGTATTTT CASSYRDRGTDTQYF TRBJ2-3 - TRBD1 TRBV4-3
TGTGCCAGCAGTTTATGGGAGACAGGGGGCCGAGGCTACACCTTC CASSLWETGGRGYTF TRBJ1-2 few TRBD1 TRBV12-3/TRBV12-4
TGCAGTGCCGGGACAGGGGGAAGTCAGCCCCAGCATTTT CSAGTGGSQPQHF TRBJ1-5 - TRBD1 TRBV20-1
TGTGCCAGCAGTTTAGCAGGGATTGAGCAGTTCTTC CASSLAGIEQFF TRBJ2-1 - - TRBV12-3/TRBV12-4
TGCGCCAGCAGCCAAGACCGGGGCAGGGGGCCTACACGGAACACTGAAGCTTTCTTT CASSQDRGRGPTRNTEAFF TRBJ1-1 few TRBD1 TRBV4-1
TGTGCCAGCAGTTACGGAGGGACAGGGCGGTCCGAAGCTTTCTTT CASSYGGTGRSEAFF TRBJ1-1 few TRBD1 TRBV6-5
TGTGCCAGCAGCTTAGAGGCAAGCACCTACGAGCAGTACTTC CASSLEASTYEQYF TRBJ2-7 - - TRBV7-2
TGCGCCAGCAGCCGGGGAAACGCTGACCAAGAGACCCAGTACTTC CASSRGNADQETQYF TRBJ2-5 few - TRBV5-1
TGCAGCGTTGAAGAGGACACGATAAACATTCCGTACTTC CSVEEDTINIPYF TRBJ2-4 - - TRBV29-1
TGCGCCAGCAGCTTGGGGCAGGGGGCGCCCAACGAGCAGTACTTC CASSLGQGAPNEQYF TRBJ2-7 - TRBD1 TRBV5-1
TGTGCCATCGGGACTAGCTTGGCGTACAATGAGCAGTTCTTC CAIGTSLAYNEQFF TRBJ2-1 many TRBD2 TRBV10-3
TGTGCCAGCAGTTCTAGCGGGGGCGGTGGCGGGGAGCTGTTTTTT CASSSSGGGGGELFF TRBJ2-2 - TRBD2 TRBV6-2/TRBV6-3
TGTGCCAGCAGTTTCGCCGGGACAGGGGGTTGGGAAGCTTTCTTT CASSFAGTGGWEAFF TRBJ1-1 - TRBD1 TRBV6-6
TGCGCCAGCAGCCAAGATGTGGAAGTGTCCGGAAACACCATATATTTT CASSQDVEVSGNTIYF TRBJ1-3 few - TRBV4-3
TGTGCCTGGACTGGGGGCGACTATGGCTACACCTTC CAWTGGDYGYTF TRBJ1-2 - - TRBV30
TGTGCCAGCACCAAAAATGGGGGAAAGGCAGATACGCAGTATTTT CASTKNGGKADTQYF TRBJ2-3 - - TRBV2
TGTGCCAGCAGCTTAGTAGGCGGGGGGCCAGATACGCAGTATTTT CASSLVGGGPDTQYF TRBJ2-3 - TRBD2 TRBV7-3
TGTGCCAGCAGCCAAAGGAATGAGCAGTTCTTC CASSQRNEQFF TRBJ2-1 once - TRBV4-2
TGTGCCAGCAGCTTAGTTGGCAGGGACTATGGCTACACCTTC CASSLVGRDYGYTF TRBJ1-2 few - TRBV7-9
TGCGCCAGCAGCTTGGTAACAGGGGGCCAAGAGACCCAGTACTTC CASSLVTGGQETQYF TRBJ2-5 few TRBD1 TRBV5-1